Listed below are T cell receptor beta chains from one sample, sequenced in a study of cytomegalovirus exposure and HLA in healthy donors. TCRdb's table, derived via immunoSEQ multiplex PCR, lists solely in-frame clones and lacks some. Here the sample spans about 360,000 clones, 86% being singletons. The specimen was PBMCs. The receptors were gathered from a young woman in good health and CMV-seronegative. Both conserved end residues are part of each CDR3. Fields, in order: D gene, J gene, clone size, V gene, CDR3 protein, CDR3 DNA. D genes are given only for firm matches. Clone size is shown for a subset of rows, as once, few, many or a class of expanded clone.

D gene: TRBD1; J gene: TRBJ1-1; clone size: few; V gene: TRBV7-9; CDR3 protein: CASRFNRDRDGNTEAFF; CDR3 DNA: TGTGCCAGCAGGTTTAACCGGGACAGGGACGGGAACACTGAAGCTTTCTTT
D gene: .; J gene: TRBJ2-3; clone size: .; V gene: TRBV4-1; CDR3 protein: CASSQAGILYTDTQYF; CDR3 DNA: TGCGCCAGCAGCCAAGCGGGGATCCTTTACACAGATACGCAGTATTTT
D gene: .; J gene: TRBJ1-4; clone size: .; V gene: TRBV7-7; CDR3 protein: CASSALPQGREKLFF; CDR3 DNA: TGTGCCAGCAGCGCGCTCCCGCAGGGTCGGGAAAAACTGTTTTTT
D gene: .; J gene: TRBJ1-1; clone size: .; V gene: TRBV9; CDR3 protein: CASSVATGLLPEAFF; CDR3 DNA: TGTGCCAGCAGCGTAGCCACAGGCCTCCTCCCGGAAGCTTTCTTT
D gene: TRBD1; J gene: TRBJ2-1; clone size: .; V gene: TRBV30; CDR3 protein: CAWRGVGLGGWGEQFF; CDR3 DNA: TGTGCCTGGAGGGGCGTTGGGCTAGGGGGCTGGGGTGAGCAGTTCTTC
D gene: TRBD2; J gene: TRBJ2-5; clone size: .; V gene: TRBV25-1; CDR3 protein: CASSESRGGAETQYF; CDR3 DNA: TGTGCCAGCAGTGAATCACGCGGGGGGGCTGAGACCCAGTACTTC
D gene: .; J gene: TRBJ2-3; clone size: .; V gene: TRBV7-3; CDR3 protein: CASSLRARSTDTQYF; CDR3 DNA: TGTGCCAGCAGCTTACGAGCTAGAAGCACAGATACGCAGTATTTT
D gene: TRBD1; J gene: TRBJ2-1; clone size: .; V gene: TRBV18; CDR3 protein: CASSPSRDREYNEQFF; CDR3 DNA: TGTGCCAGCTCACCAAGCCGGGACAGGGAGTACAATGAGCAGTTCTTC
D gene: .; J gene: TRBJ1-1; clone size: .; V gene: TRBV10-1; CDR3 protein: CASSEQTGPNTEAFF; CDR3 DNA: TGCGCCAGCAGTGAGCAAACAGGGCCGAACACTGAAGCTTTCTTT
D gene: TRBD2; J gene: TRBJ2-7; clone size: once; V gene: TRBV19; CDR3 protein: CASGLGLASYEQYF; CDR3 DNA: TGTGCCAGTGGGTTGGGACTAGCGTCCTACGAGCAGTACTTC
D gene: TRBD2; J gene: TRBJ2-3; clone size: .; V gene: TRBV5-6; CDR3 protein: CASSSGTSGGAGTQYF; CDR3 DNA: TGTGCCAGCAGCTCCGGGACTAGCGGGGGGGCAGGTACGCAGTATTTT
D gene: TRBD1; J gene: TRBJ1-1; clone size: once; V gene: TRBV10-3; CDR3 protein: CAISLGQGTGDTEAFF; CDR3 DNA: TGTGCCATCAGTTTGGGACAGGGAACTGGGGACACTGAAGCTTTCTTT
D gene: .; J gene: TRBJ1-1; clone size: few; V gene: TRBV5-1; CDR3 protein: CASSLDAYKNTEAFF; CDR3 DNA: TGCGCCAGCAGCTTGGATGCCTATAAGAACACTGAAGCTTTCTTT
D gene: .; J gene: TRBJ2-7; clone size: .; V gene: TRBV27; CDR3 protein: CASRGGRGGQYF; CDR3 DNA: TGTGCCAGCAGAGGGGGCCGGGGAGGGCAGTACTTC
D gene: TRBD2; J gene: TRBJ2-7; clone size: few; V gene: TRBV6-5; CDR3 protein: CASSSASSGRGEQYF; CDR3 DNA: TGTGCCAGCAGTTCGGCCTCGAGCGGGAGGGGGGAGCAGTACTTC
D gene: TRBD1; J gene: TRBJ2-7; clone size: .; V gene: TRBV28; CDR3 protein: CASSVSRDRVYLNYEQYF; CDR3 DNA: TGTGCCAGTAGCGTAAGTAGGGACAGGGTGTACTTAAACTACGAGCAGTACTTC
D gene: TRBD1; J gene: TRBJ1-1; clone size: .; V gene: TRBV30; CDR3 protein: CAWSVGTGRAEAFF; CDR3 DNA: TGTGCCTGGAGTGTAGGGACAGGGAGGGCTGAAGCTTTCTTT
D gene: TRBD2; J gene: TRBJ2-6; clone size: .; V gene: TRBV5-6; CDR3 protein: CASSLSSGGLSGANVLTF; CDR3 DNA: TGTGCCAGCAGCTTGAGCAGCGGGGGGCTCTCTGGGGCCAACGTCCTGACTTTC
D gene: TRBD1; J gene: TRBJ1-4; clone size: once; V gene: TRBV5-1; CDR3 protein: CASSSGTAEKLFF; CDR3 DNA: TGCGCCAGCAGCTCCGGGACAGCAGAAAAACTGTTTTTT
D gene: .; J gene: TRBJ2-1; clone size: .; V gene: TRBV7-6; CDR3 protein: CASSKYGTAKSYNEQFF; CDR3 DNA: TGTGCCAGCAGCAAATACGGGACTGCGAAATCCTACAATGAGCAGTTCTTC
D gene: TRBD1; J gene: TRBJ1-5; clone size: .; V gene: TRBV19; CDR3 protein: CASSAGQAYSNQPQHF; CDR3 DNA: TGTGCCAGTAGTGCCGGACAGGCTTATAGCAATCAGCCCCAGCATTTT
D gene: .; J gene: TRBJ2-1; clone size: .; V gene: TRBV10-2; CDR3 protein: CASSYTTYNEQFF; CDR3 DNA: TGCGCCAGCAGTTATACTACGTACAATGAGCAGTTCTTC
D gene: TRBD2; J gene: TRBJ2-1; clone size: .; V gene: TRBV9; CDR3 protein: CASSPGLAGVANYNEQFF; CDR3 DNA: TGTGCCAGCAGCCCGGGACTAGCGGGAGTGGCGAACTACAATGAGCAGTTCTTC
D gene: TRBD1; J gene: TRBJ2-7; clone size: .; V gene: TRBV5-1; CDR3 protein: CASSLDVTGGFYEQYF; CDR3 DNA: TGCGCCAGCAGCTTGGACGTGACAGGGGGTTTCTACGAGCAGTACTTC
D gene: .; J gene: TRBJ2-2; clone size: few; V gene: TRBV7-9; CDR3 protein: CASSPVPGELFF; CDR3 DNA: TGTGCCAGCAGCCCGGTGCCCGGGGAGCTGTTTTTT
D gene: .; J gene: TRBJ2-2; clone size: .; V gene: TRBV27; CDR3 protein: CASSFAGNTGELFF; CDR3 DNA: TGTGCCAGCAGTTTTGCAGGGAACACCGGGGAGCTGTTTTTT
D gene: .; J gene: TRBJ2-3; clone size: .; V gene: TRBV30; CDR3 protein: CAWRSAASTDTQYF; CDR3 DNA: TGTGCCTGGAGATCAGCGGCTAGCACAGATACGCAGTATTTT
D gene: TRBD2; J gene: TRBJ2-5; clone size: .; V gene: TRBV28; CDR3 protein: CASSRAGGQETQYF; CDR3 DNA: TGTGCCAGCAGTCGGGCGGGGGGGCAAGAGACCCAGTACTTC
D gene: TRBD2; J gene: TRBJ2-3; clone size: .; V gene: TRBV13; CDR3 protein: CASSLRLAGGLGSDTQYF; CDR3 DNA: TGTGCCAGCAGCTTACGGCTAGCGGGGGGGCTGGGCTCAGATACGCAGTATTTT
D gene: TRBD1; J gene: TRBJ2-6; clone size: once; V gene: TRBV28; CDR3 protein: CASSSPTDRGSGANVLTF; CDR3 DNA: TGTGCCAGCAGTTCCCCAACGGACAGGGGGTCTGGGGCCAACGTCCTGACTTTC
D gene: .; J gene: TRBJ2-7; clone size: .; V gene: TRBV7-2; CDR3 protein: CASSLEAPSYEQYF; CDR3 DNA: TGTGCCAGCAGCTTAGAAGCCCCCTCCTACGAGCAGTACTTC
D gene: .; J gene: TRBJ2-5; clone size: .; V gene: TRBV29-1; CDR3 protein: CSVEGTAQETQYF; CDR3 DNA: TGCAGCGTTGAAGGGACAGCTCAAGAGACCCAGTACTTC
D gene: .; J gene: TRBJ2-1; clone size: .; V gene: TRBV6-6; CDR3 protein: CASSSSSYNEQFF; CDR3 DNA: TGTGCCAGCAGTTCGAGCTCCTACAATGAGCAGTTCTTC
D gene: .; J gene: TRBJ1-4; clone size: .; V gene: TRBV28; CDR3 protein: CASSYSEKLFF; CDR3 DNA: TGTGCCAGCAGTTACAGCGAAAAACTGTTTTTT
D gene: TRBD1; J gene: TRBJ2-2; clone size: .; V gene: TRBV4-1; CDR3 protein: CASSQEGTENTGELFF; CDR3 DNA: TGCGCCAGCAGCCAAGAGGGGACAGAAAACACCGGGGAGCTGTTTTTT
D gene: TRBD2; J gene: TRBJ2-7; clone size: .; V gene: TRBV2; CDR3 protein: CASSESAGGTYEQYF; CDR3 DNA: TGTGCCAGCAGTGAAAGCGCGGGGGGGACCTACGAGCAGTACTTC
D gene: .; J gene: TRBJ1-4; clone size: .; V gene: TRBV28; CDR3 protein: CASTSPGGANEKLFF; CDR3 DNA: TGTGCCAGCACCTCCCCCGGGGGGGCTAATGAAAAACTGTTTTTT